This T cell receptor (beta chain) was observed in a study of OX40 agonist ivuxolimab in advanced cancers. Across the study: Patients in the trial were receiving intravenous ivuxolimab every 2 weeks, at doses of 0.01 to 10 mg/kg.

Overall study findings and caveats: Antigen specificity remained undetermined for the expanded peripheral T cells. There was clonal expansion of CD4+ and CD8+ blood T cells by week 6 at 0.1 to 3.0 mg/kg.

TCRdb keeps only in-frame clones here, not all; method: immunoSEQ multiplex PCR. The table records about 71,000 clones, around 94% of them present only once. As for this clone: Antigen unknown.

Germline V lookup: CDR1 MDHEN, CDR2 SYDVKM. This CDR3 contains 14 residues. V lost 10 bases, J lost 3 bases, and 10 bases stayed unmatched. This TCR was recovered from an adult with an advanced solid tumor such as melanoma, head and neck, liver or kidney cancer. The material sequenced was CD4+ or CD8+ T cells sorted from blood, taken in a trial of the OX40 agonist ivuxolimab. V gene TRBV28 combines with J gene TRBJ2-7, with TRBD1 matching 9 bases. The CDR3 here is CATVKPGQGYEQYF. The CDR3 DNA reads TGTGCCACCGTAAAACCGGGACAGGGCTACGAGCAGTACTTC.